This section outlines one T cell receptor beta chain sequence together with its context. What it recognizes is unknown. The data are from a study of cytomegalovirus exposure and HLA in healthy donors. Study details: Unique TCR beta sequences numbering approximately 100 million came from 150 million to 200 million T cells in an earlier analysis.

13 Jbeta primers and 60 Vbeta primers were used for the PCR. Sequenced by immunoSEQ multiplex PCR; TCRdb stores in-frame clones only, minus some. In the table there are about 200,000 clones, 83% of which are singletons. CDR1 and CDR2 (germline): MDHEN, SYDVKM. Between the trimmed V and J ends, which lost 2 bases and 7 bases, there was a span of 12 bases. CDR3 size: 14 residues. Whole-study findings and limits: TCR beta sequences reportedly predicted most subjects' HLA-A and HLA-B alleles accurately. The investigators catalogued 150 to 200 TCR beta chains as cytomegalovirus-associated.

This chain connects TRBV28 to TRBJ1-5, with D possibly being TRBD1 (6 bases). The receptor was isolated from a girl under 18 in good health and CMV-seronegative. Sequencing was done on a sample of PBMCs. DNA for the CDR3: TGTGCCAGCAGTTTAAACAGGGTTAGGCAGCCCCAGCATTTT. It is translated as CASSLNRVRQPQHF.